These 19 T cell receptor beta chains were all obtained from the same sample, sequenced in a study of T-cell memory formation after mild COVID-19. TCRdb called the 5' RACE reads again in MiXCR, with one record for every CDR3 protein. Among 530,000 or so distinct CDR3 sequences, roughly a sixth were seen once, and the ten largest hold about 8.6%. The sample was PBMCs or a T cell subset sorted from them (not recorded which). The receptors originated from an adult woman who had mild COVID-19 (a few samples of this study predate the infection). Cell type and time point are not known.

This clonotype was detected a few times. The rearrangement joins TRBV7-2 to TRBJ2-7, with TRBD2 identical over 12 bases. CDR1 and CDR2 (germline): SGHTA, FQGNSA. V lost 5 bases, J lost 2 bases, and 4 bases stayed unmatched. The CDR3 has 15 amino acids. The CDR3 bases are TGTGCCAGCAGCCACTGGACTAGCGGGACCTACGAGCAGTACTTC. As protein: CASSHWTSGTYEQYF.

This clonotype appeared a few times. The chain recombines TRBV5-1 with TRBJ2-1, with 10 bases identical to TRBD2. V shed 2 bases and J 6 bases; nucleotides not matched to a gene: 14. This CDR3 is built from 18 residues. Germline-derived CDR1 and CDR2 are SGHRS and YFSETQ. In nucleotides, the CDR3 is TGCGCCAGCAGCTTATTCACTAGCGGGGTAGGGGCCGGCAATGAGCAGTTCTTC. Its protein product is CASSLFTSGVGAGNEQFF.

The V gene is TRBV20-1, the J gene TRBJ2-7; perhaps TRBD2 as D (5 bases). Germline CDR1 is DFQATT and CDR2 is SNEGSKA (reference sequence). The CDR3 runs 12 residues. Trimming cost V 3 bases and J 5 bases, with 11 bases left between them. CDR3 DNA sequence: TGCAGTGCTAGGCCCCCGACTAACGAGCAGTACTTC. Amino acids: CSARPPTNEQYF.

For the CDR3, the DNA is TGCAGCGTTGAGGGGTCCGAGACAGACAATGAGCAGTTCTTC. Translated, it gives CSVEGSETDNEQFF. The chain recombines TRBV29-1 with TRBJ2-1, with a tentative D call TRBD1 (5 bases). The germline V and J ends were trimmed by 3 bases and 5 bases, with 14 bases remaining between them. This CDR3 is built from 14 residues. Looked up from germline, CDR1 is SQVTM and CDR2 is ANQGSEA.

CDR3 residues: CSVVEIATYNEQFF. The DNA of the CDR3 is TGCAGCGTTGTAGAAATAGCAACCTACAATGAGCAGTTCTTC. This rearrangement joins TRBV29-1 to TRBJ2-1; D uncertain. Trimming shortened V by 4 bases and J by 2 bases, and 12 bases separated the two germline ends. The V gene's germline CDR1 is SQVTM and CDR2 ANQGSEA. The CDR3 contains 14 residues.

This clonotype was seen many times. The chain is built from TRBV18 and TRBJ1-3, with D tentatively TRBD1 (5 bases). Germline lookup yields CDR1 KGHSH and CDR2 LQKENI. The CDR3 has 15 amino acids. V lost 2 bases to trimming and J lost 4 bases, with 12 bases between them. The CDR3 is CASSPNQGHGNTIYF. CDR3 nucleotide sequence: TGTGCCAGCTCACCAAATCAGGGTCACGGAAACACCATATATTTT.

The chain combines TRBV18 with TRBJ1-1, with D possibly TRBD1 on 5 matching bases. CDR3 size: 12 residues. Trimming took 6 bases from V and 6 from J, leaving 11 bases between them. Germline values: CDR1 KGHSH, CDR2 LQKENI. The CDR3: CASSPDSPEAFF. CDR3 bases: TGTGCCAGCTCCCCCGACAGTCCTGAAGCTTTCTTT.

This clonotype was found a few times. The J gene is TRBJ1-1, the V gene TRBV19; TRBD1 might be the D (6 bases). V was clipped by 7 bases and J by 0 bases, with 12 bases between them. The CDR3 is 14 residues long. CDR1 is LNHDA, CDR2 SQIVND, per germline (reference sequence). The CDR3 region is CASTSGVMNTEAFF. As DNA, the CDR3 is TGTGCCAGTACCTCAGGGGTCATGAACACTGAAGCTTTCTTT.

The V and J genes are TRBV19 and TRBJ1-4, with D possibly TRBD1 on 6 matching bases. V gave up 3 bases and J gave up 7 bases, with 18 bases separating them. The germline V gene has CDR1 LNHDA and CDR2 SQIVND (reference sequence). CDR3 length equals 16 residues. CDR3 nucleotides: TGTGCCAGTAGTATCGGCTACAGGGTTATAGGTGAAAAACTGTTTTTT. Encoded protein: CASSIGYRVIGEKLFF.

V gene TRBV25-1 combines with J gene TRBJ1-4; no firm D call. CDR3 length: 14 residues. Trimming cost V 3 bases and J 5 bases, with 10 bases left between them. Germline CDR1 MGHDK, CDR2 SYGVNS. Written as DNA, the CDR3 is TGTGCCAGCAGTGACGAGGACGGGAATGAAAAACTGTTTTTT. Protein: CASSDEDGNEKLFF.

This clonotype was observed a few times. The chain joins TRBV7-8 to TRBJ2-1, with 12 bases fitting TRBD2. The J segment lost 5 bases and the V segment lost 4 bases, leaving 6 bases of the junction unmatched. CDR1 and CDR2 from the germline V gene are SGHVS and FQNEAQ. The CDR3 is 16 amino acids. CDR3 amino acids: CASSSQLAGGHNEQFF. CDR3 DNA: TGTGCCAGCAGCTCGCAACTAGCGGGGGGTCACAATGAGCAGTTCTTC.

Ten or more counts support this clonotype. The V call is TRBV20-1, the J call TRBJ2-3; 11 positions agree with TRBD2. This CDR3 comprises 15 residues. V trimming: 5 bases; J trimming: 4 bases; junction bases outside the gene matches: 8. Germline loops: CDR1 DFQATT, CDR2 SNEGSKA (reference sequence). The CDR3 sequence: CSARKLSGRADTQYF. The CDR3 DNA sequence: TGCAGTGCTCGCAAACTTAGCGGGAGGGCAGATACGCAGTATTTT.

The chain carries TRBV2 and TRBJ1-1; no reliable D call. Germline values: CDR1 SNHLY, CDR2 FYNNEI. This CDR3 contains 12 residues. Trimming removed 7 bases from V and 7 bases from J, with 13 bases in between. The CDR3 region is CASKREQFEAFF. Here the CDR3 DNA reads TGTGCCAGCAAAAGGGAGCAATTTGAAGCTTTCTTT.

This clonotype has only a few counts. The J gene is TRBJ2-4, the V gene TRBV14; D is undetermined. V was clipped by 0 bases and J by 2 bases, with 8 bases between them. Germline CDR1 reads SGHDN; CDR2 reads FVKESK. This CDR3 contains 15 residues. CDR3 protein: CASSQDSQTKNIQYF. The CDR3 bases are TGTGCCAGCAGCCAAGATTCCCAGACCAAAAACATTCAGTACTTC.

This clonotype has more than one count but fewer than ten. The rearrangement joins TRBV20-1 to TRBJ2-1; TRBD2 matches 11 bases. Germline CDR1 is DFQATT and CDR2 is SNEGSKA (reference sequence). The ends lost 2 bases at V and 14 bases at J; junction bases unmatched: 20. This CDR3 is 17 amino acids long. The CDR3 sequence: CSARSSGRALASSREFF. In DNA, the CDR3 is TGCAGTGCTAGAAGTAGCGGGAGGGCACTAGCCAGCAGTAGGGAGTTCTTC.

There are many counts of this clonotype. V usage is TRBV7-9 and J usage is TRBJ2-1; D ambiguous. This CDR3 contains 15 residues. Germline loops: CDR1 SEHNR, CDR2 FQNEAQ (reference sequence). The germline V and J ends were trimmed by 1 base and 0 bases, with 7 bases remaining between them. The CDR3 bases are TGTGCCAGCAGCTTAGGCACGAGCTCCTACAATGAGCAGTTCTTC. This codes for CASSLGTSSYNEQFF.

The V gene is TRBV6-1, the J gene TRBJ2-7; TRBD1 matches at 9 bases. CDR1 and CDR2 (germline): MNHNS, SASEGT. The CDR3 runs to 14 residues. Germline trimming cut 6 bases from V and 0 bases from J; bases unmatched to any gene: 3. CDR3 nucleotide sequence: TGTGCCAGCAGGGGGACAGGGCACTCCTACGAGCAGTACTTC. Its translation is CASRGTGHSYEQYF.

V is TRBV7-9 and J is TRBJ2-7; 7 bases map to TRBD2. Germline CDR1 and CDR2: SEHNR and FQNEAQ (reference sequence). The CDR3 sequence is 15 residues long. V shed 1 base and J 5 bases; nucleotides not matched to a gene: 8. The CDR3 DNA reads as TGTGCCAGCAGCTTAGTTGGGGGTGGGAGGGACGAGCAGTACTTC. Protein: CASSLVGGGRDEQYF.

The V gene is TRBV7-9, the J gene TRBJ2-7; D is uncertain. Trimming took 5 bases from V and 8 from J, leaving 19 bases between them. CDR1 SEHNR and CDR2 FQNEAQ come from the germline V gene (reference sequence). This CDR3 has 14 amino acids. The CDR3 loop reads CASSHLIADGKQYF. CDR3 DNA sequence: TGTGCCAGCAGCCACCTTATCGCTGACGGCAAGCAGTACTTC.